Listed here is a single T cell receptor (beta chain). What it binds is unknown. In germline, CDR1 is SGHRS, CDR2 YFSETQ. The length of the CDR3 is 15 residues. These data come from a study of T cells expressing NK-cell markers. The wider study: The TCR beta repertoires were obtained from sorted CD3+CD56+NKG2C+, CD3+CD56+NKG2C- and CD3+CD56-NKG2C+ T cells.

cDNA encoding TCR beta was synthesized via 5'RACE template switching incorporating UMIs. TCRdb reprocessed the 5' RACE reads and keeps a single row for each CDR3 protein, giving no DNA. The table lists fewer than 400,000 distinct CDR3 sequences. Study-wide points: In roughly six donors, dominant CD3+CD56+NKG2C+ clonotypes ranked among the top 10 CD8+ clonotypes. Expanded NKG2C+ T cell clones were not confirmed as HCMV-specific.

The TCR originated in a woman in her forties or fifties in good health. This chain joins TRBV5-1 and TRBJ2-1. The sequencing input was blood T cells: a sorted CD56 or NKG2C T cell subset, CD4+ or CD8+ T cells, or bulk PBMC T cells (not recorded which). CDR3 sequence: CASSLVASSYNEQFF.